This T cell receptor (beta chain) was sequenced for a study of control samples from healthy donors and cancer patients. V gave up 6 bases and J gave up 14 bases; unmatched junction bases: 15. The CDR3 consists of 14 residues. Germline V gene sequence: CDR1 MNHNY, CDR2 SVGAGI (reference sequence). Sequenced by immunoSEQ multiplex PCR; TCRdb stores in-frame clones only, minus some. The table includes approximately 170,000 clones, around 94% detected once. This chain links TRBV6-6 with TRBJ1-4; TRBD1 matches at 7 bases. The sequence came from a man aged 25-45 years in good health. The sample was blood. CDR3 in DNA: TGTGCCAGCAGCTCGGGACAGTCCCCCGCCGGGCTGTTTTTT. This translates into CASSSGQSPAGLFF.